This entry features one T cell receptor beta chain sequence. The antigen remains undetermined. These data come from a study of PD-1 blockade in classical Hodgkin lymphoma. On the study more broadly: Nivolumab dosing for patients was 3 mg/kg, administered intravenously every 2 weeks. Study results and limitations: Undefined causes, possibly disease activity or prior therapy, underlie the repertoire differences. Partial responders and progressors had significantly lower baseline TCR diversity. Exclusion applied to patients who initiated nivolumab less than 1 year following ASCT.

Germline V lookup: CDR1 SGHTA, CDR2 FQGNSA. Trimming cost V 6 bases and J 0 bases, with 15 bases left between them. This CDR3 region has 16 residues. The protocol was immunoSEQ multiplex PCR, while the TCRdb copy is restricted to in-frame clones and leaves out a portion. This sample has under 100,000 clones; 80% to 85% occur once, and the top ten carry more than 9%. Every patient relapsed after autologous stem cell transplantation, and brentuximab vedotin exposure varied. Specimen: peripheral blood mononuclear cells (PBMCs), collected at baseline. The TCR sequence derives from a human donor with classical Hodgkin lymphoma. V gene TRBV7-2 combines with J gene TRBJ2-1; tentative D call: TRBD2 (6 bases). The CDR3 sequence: CASSSSGPSSYNEQFF. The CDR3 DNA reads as TGTGCCAGCAGTTCAAGCGGGCCCAGCTCCTACAATGAGCAGTTCTTC.